Shown below are 10 T cell receptor beta chains from a single sample sequenced in a study of blood T cell repertoires in COVID-19. The data were produced by immunoSEQ multiplex PCR, yet TCRdb's version contains in-frame clones alone and is incomplete. The sample consists of approximately 230,000 clones, 65% to 90% of them appearing once. Material for sequencing was PBMCs or T cells enriched from blood (not recorded which). The receptors stem from a man aged 35 to 55 who had recovered from COVID-19.

The V and J genes are TRBV14 and TRBJ2-7, with D maybe TRBD1 (5 bases). The CDR3 sequence is 14 residues long. Germline-derived CDR1 and CDR2 are SGHDN and FVKESK. Trimming removed 4 bases from V and 2 bases from J, with 12 bases in between. This CDR3 is CASSPRGQAYEQYF. CDR3 bases: TGTGCCAGCAGCCCCCGTGGACAAGCCTACGAGCAGTACTTC.

This clone was counted once. V usage is TRBV7-3 and J usage is TRBJ2-7; D might be TRBD1 (6 bases). Germline lookup yields CDR1 SGHTA and CDR2 FQGTGA. The length of the CDR3 is 14 residues. With 3 bases removed from V and 5 bases from J, the gap between germline ends came to 14 bases. The CDR3 sequence: CASSLTGSPNEQYF. CDR3 bases: TGTGCCAGCAGCTTGACAGGATCCCCCAACGAGCAGTACTTC.

This clone was counted between two and nine times. The rearrangement joins TRBV19 to TRBJ1-5, with D unresolved. Trimming pared 5 bases from V and 2 bases from J, leaving 10 bases between. The CDR3 loop spans 14 amino acids. Germline CDR1 is LNHDA and CDR2 is SQIVND (reference sequence). Written as DNA, the CDR3 is TGTGCCAGTAGTGGGCAGTCAGGCAATCAGCCCCAGCATTTT. Protein sequence: CASSGQSGNQPQHF.

There are a few counts of this clone. CDR3 region: CASSLTNREAFF. CDR3 DNA: TGTGCCAGCAGTTTAACCAACAGGGAAGCTTTCTTT. The chain is built from TRBV28 and TRBJ1-1; the D gene is possibly TRBD1 (5 bases). The germline V gene has CDR1 MDHEN and CDR2 SYDVKM. The ends were cut back, 2 bases at V and 8 bases at J, with 9 bases in the middle. CDR3 length: 12 residues.

J is TRBJ2-3 and V is TRBV11-3; 9 bases fit TRBD2. V lost 5 bases and J lost 6; bases outside the gene matches: 12. The length of the CDR3 is 16 residues. CDR1 is SGHNT, CDR2 YENEEA, per germline. The CDR3 loop is CASSAQRGALGDTQYF. The CDR3 nucleotides read TGTGCCAGCAGCGCCCAGCGGGGGGCCCTAGGCGATACGCAGTATTTT.

J is TRBJ2-1 and V is TRBV5-1, with 7 bases matching TRBD1. The CDR3 spans 17 residues. The V segment lost 2 bases and the J segment 1 base; nucleotides outside the gene matches: 9. Germline V gene lookup returns CDR1 SGHRS and CDR2 YFSETQ. CDR3 DNA: TGCGCCAGCAGCTTCAGTAAGGGCAGGGGGTCCTACAATGAGCAGTTCTTC. Translating gives CASSFSKGRGSYNEQFF.

J is TRBJ1-6 and V is TRBV7-9, with a possible D match to TRBD1 (5 bases). The germline gives CDR1 SEHNR, CDR2 FQNEAQ (reference sequence). V was pared by 5 bases and J by 5 bases, with 19 bases between. The length of the CDR3 is 17 residues. CDR3 sequence (DNA): TGTGCCAGCAGCCCCGTGCATGTGGGGCGACATAATTCACCCCTCCACTTT. This codes for CASSPVHVGRHNSPLHF. The whole variable domain, remainder taken from reference TRBV7-9 and TRBJ1-6, is DTGVSQNPRHKITKRGQNVTFRCDPISEHNRLYWYRQTLGQGPEFLTYFQNEAQLEKSRLLSDRFSAERPKGSFSTLEIQRTEQGDSAMYLCASSPVHVGRHNSPLHFGNGTRLTVT.

The rearrangement links TRBV19 to TRBJ2-7; 9 bases match TRBD2. V trimming: 6 bases; J trimming: 5 bases; junction bases outside the gene matches: 8. This CDR3 contains 14 residues. Germline lookup yields CDR1 LNHDA and CDR2 SQIVND (reference sequence). The CDR3 protein is CASSQPGLADEQYF. The CDR3, as DNA: TGTGCCAGTAGCCAGCCGGGACTAGCCGACGAGCAGTACTTC.

This sequence joins TRBV27 and TRBJ2-1; 9 nucleotides align to TRBD2. Germline V lookup: CDR1 MNHEY, CDR2 SMNVEV (reference sequence). V shed 6 bases and J 1 base; nucleotides not matched to a gene: 19. The CDR3 runs to 20 residues. The CDR3 sequence is CASSHPGTAGTSFSYNEQFF. In nucleotides, the CDR3 is TGTGCCAGCAGCCATCCAGGGACAGCCGGGACTAGCTTTTCCTACAATGAGCAGTTCTTC.

Points on this clone: Other DNA sequences in the same sample also yield this CDR3. The J gene is TRBJ1-5, the V gene TRBV28; TRBD1 is a possible D gene (6 bases). CDR1 MDHEN and CDR2 SYDVKM come from the germline V gene. This CDR3 is 13 amino acids long. V gave up 6 bases and J gave up 1 base, with 7 bases separating them. For the CDR3, the DNA is TGTGCCAGCAGGGGGGCCAGCAATCAGCCCCAGCATTTT. It codes for CASRGASNQPQHF.